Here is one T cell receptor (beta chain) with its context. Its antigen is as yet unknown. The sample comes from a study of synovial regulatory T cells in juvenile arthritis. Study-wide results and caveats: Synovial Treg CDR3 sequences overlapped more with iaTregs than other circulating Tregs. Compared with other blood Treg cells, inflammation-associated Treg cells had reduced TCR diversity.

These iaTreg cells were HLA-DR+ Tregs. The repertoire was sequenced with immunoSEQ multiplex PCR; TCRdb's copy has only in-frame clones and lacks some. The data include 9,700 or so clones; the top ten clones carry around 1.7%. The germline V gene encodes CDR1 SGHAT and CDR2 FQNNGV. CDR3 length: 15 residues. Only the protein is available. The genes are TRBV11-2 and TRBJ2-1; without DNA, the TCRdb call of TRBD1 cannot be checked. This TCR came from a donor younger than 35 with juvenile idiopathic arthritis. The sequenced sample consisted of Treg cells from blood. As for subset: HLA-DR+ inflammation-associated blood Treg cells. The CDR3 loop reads CASSLTRGGYNEQFF.